This is a list of T cell receptor beta chains from one sample in a study of cytomegalovirus exposure and HLA in healthy donors. Sequenced by immunoSEQ multiplex PCR; TCRdb stores in-frame clones only, minus some. The sample includes roughly 100,000 clones, over 70% of them seen just once. What was sequenced was PBMCs. The receptors were sampled from a woman between 35 and 50 years old in good health and CMV-seropositive. The CDR3 runs from the conserved cysteine through the conserved F or W. Each record gives: J gene, D gene, clone size, V gene, CDR3 DNA, CDR3 protein. A D gene is named only where the DNA matches it firmly. Expanded clones get a size class; other rows say once, few or many, or leave the size out.

J gene: TRBJ1-2
D gene: TRBD1
clone size: NA
V gene: TRBV27
CDR3 DNA: TGTGCCAGCAGTTTATTCGGGGGTAGGGGGCTGGACTATGGCTACACCTTC
CDR3 protein: CASSLFGGRGLDYGYTF

J gene: TRBJ2-3
D gene: TRBD1
clone size: NA
V gene: TRBV12-5
CDR3 DNA: TGTGCTAGTGGTCTGACAGGGACAAATTCAGATACGCAGTATTTT
CDR3 protein: CASGLTGTNSDTQYF

J gene: TRBJ2-7
D gene: NA
clone size: once
V gene: TRBV28
CDR3 DNA: TGTGCCAGCAGAGTGATTACCAGGGGCCTCTACGAGCAGTACTTC
CDR3 protein: CASRVITRGLYEQYF

J gene: TRBJ1-5
D gene: NA
clone size: once
V gene: TRBV28
CDR3 DNA: TGTGCCAGCAGTTCCAGGGGACGTAGCAATCAGCCCCAGCATTTT
CDR3 protein: CASSSRGRSNQPQHF

J gene: TRBJ1-5
D gene: NA
clone size: NA
V gene: TRBV7-8
CDR3 DNA: TGTGCCAGCAGCTTTTTCGCGACTTATAGCAATCAGCCCCAGCATTTT
CDR3 protein: CASSFFATYSNQPQHF

J gene: TRBJ2-7
D gene: TRBD2
clone size: NA
V gene: TRBV18
CDR3 DNA: TGTGCCAGCTCACGCTCAAGCGGGAGCTCCTACGAGCAGTACTTC
CDR3 protein: CASSRSSGSSYEQYF

J gene: TRBJ1-4
D gene: TRBD1
clone size: NA
V gene: TRBV6-5
CDR3 DNA: TGTGCCAGCAGTTCCAGACAGGGGGCGAATGAAAAACTGTTTTTT
CDR3 protein: CASSSRQGANEKLFF

J gene: TRBJ1-6
D gene: TRBD1
clone size: NA
V gene: TRBV10-1
CDR3 DNA: TGCGCCAGCTCAACAGGGGTTAATTCACCCCTCCACTTT
CDR3 protein: CASSTGVNSPLHF

J gene: TRBJ2-3
D gene: NA
clone size: NA
V gene: TRBV2
CDR3 DNA: TGTGCCAGCAGATCCTTTTTTGAGGGGGGGCTCATAGATACGCAGTATTTT
CDR3 protein: CASRSFFEGGLIDTQYF

J gene: TRBJ2-5
D gene: TRBD2
clone size: NA
V gene: TRBV11-2
CDR3 DNA: TGTGCCAGCAGCCTAGAGCGGGAGGGCCCGGAGACCCAGTACTTC
CDR3 protein: CASSLEREGPETQYF

J gene: TRBJ1-6
D gene: NA
clone size: NA
V gene: TRBV7-3
CDR3 DNA: TGTGCCAGCAGCCCCGGTGGGCCCCCTGGCCAATCACCCCTCCACTTT
CDR3 protein: CASSPGGPPGQSPLHF

J gene: TRBJ1-5
D gene: NA
clone size: NA
V gene: TRBV27
CDR3 DNA: TGTGCCAGCAGTTTATCGGGGGGTGAGATGCATCAGCCCCAGCATTTT
CDR3 protein: CASSLSGGEMHQPQHF

J gene: TRBJ2-5
D gene: NA
clone size: NA
V gene: TRBV7-9
CDR3 DNA: TGTTCCAGCAGCCTCACCTCCATCTGGGGGGAAGAGACCCAGTACTTC
CDR3 protein: CSSSLTSIWGEETQYF

J gene: TRBJ1-6
D gene: NA
clone size: NA
V gene: TRBV6-5
CDR3 DNA: TGTGCCAGCAGTTCCAAGACAGTATATAATTCACCCCTCCACTTT
CDR3 protein: CASSSKTVYNSPLHF

J gene: TRBJ2-7
D gene: NA
clone size: NA
V gene: TRBV28
CDR3 DNA: TGTGCCAGCAGTTTTAATAGCCCCGAGCAGTACTTC
CDR3 protein: CASSFNSPEQYF

J gene: TRBJ2-6
D gene: NA
clone size: NA
V gene: TRBV7-9
CDR3 DNA: TGTGCCAGCAGCTTAAACAGGGAGTTTGGGGCCAACGTCCTGACTTTC
CDR3 protein: CASSLNREFGANVLTF

J gene: TRBJ2-2
D gene: TRBD1
clone size: once
V gene: TRBV12-5
CDR3 DNA: TGTGCTAGTGGTGGACAGGTTTCGTCCACCGGGGAGCTGTTTTTT
CDR3 protein: CASGGQVSSTGELFF

J gene: TRBJ2-2
D gene: NA
clone size: NA
V gene: TRBV18
CDR3 DNA: TGTGCCAGCTCACCGCGGAACACCGGGGAGCTGTTTTTT
CDR3 protein: CASSPRNTGELFF

J gene: TRBJ2-7
D gene: NA
clone size: NA
V gene: TRBV6-5
CDR3 DNA: TGTGCCAGCAGTTCCCTCACCGGGCAGTACTTC
CDR3 protein: CASSSLTGQYF

J gene: TRBJ1-1
D gene: NA
clone size: NA
V gene: TRBV5-8
CDR3 DNA: TGTGCCAGCAGCTTGCGAGGGAACACTGAAGCTTTCTTT
CDR3 protein: CASSLRGNTEAFF

J gene: TRBJ2-7
D gene: TRBD2
clone size: NA
V gene: TRBV7-8
CDR3 DNA: TGTGCCAGCAGCTTAGCGTTTGGACTAGCGGGGGGGCTCTACGAGCAGTACTTC
CDR3 protein: CASSLAFGLAGGLYEQYF

J gene: TRBJ1-1
D gene: NA
clone size: NA
V gene: TRBV11-2
CDR3 DNA: TGTGCCAGCAGCCGAGGCATCTTGAACACTGAAGCTTTCTTT
CDR3 protein: CASSRGILNTEAFF

J gene: TRBJ1-6
D gene: NA
clone size: NA
V gene: TRBV15
CDR3 DNA: TGTGCCACCACTGACAAATTGGCCAATGAGCCCCTCCACTTT
CDR3 protein: CATTDKLANEPLHF

J gene: TRBJ2-2
D gene: NA
clone size: NA
V gene: TRBV19
CDR3 DNA: TGTGCCAGTAATGACGGGAACTCCGGCGGGGAGCTGTTTTTT
CDR3 protein: CASNDGNSGGELFF

J gene: TRBJ2-1
D gene: NA
clone size: NA
V gene: TRBV6-4
CDR3 DNA: TGTGCCAGCAAACAAGGGGGACCGTGCCTCGACAATGAGCAGTTCTTC
CDR3 protein: CASKQGGPCLDNEQFF

J gene: TRBJ2-4
D gene: NA
clone size: NA
V gene: TRBV5-1
CDR3 DNA: TGCGCCAGCAGCTTGGGACAGCGAGAAGCCAAAAACATTCAGTACTTC
CDR3 protein: CASSLGQREAKNIQYF

J gene: TRBJ1-6
D gene: NA
clone size: NA
V gene: TRBV28
CDR3 DNA: TGTGCCAGCAGTTTATTGACAGCGAATTCACCCCTCCACTTT
CDR3 protein: CASSLLTANSPLHF

J gene: TRBJ2-2
D gene: NA
clone size: NA
V gene: TRBV4-1
CDR3 DNA: TGCGCCAGCAGCCAAGAGGATCTACGGGGGCTGTTTTTT
CDR3 protein: CASSQEDLRGLFF

J gene: TRBJ1-2
D gene: TRBD1
clone size: NA
V gene: TRBV15
CDR3 DNA: TGTGCCACCAGCCCGGGACAGGGAATCTATGGCTACACCTTC
CDR3 protein: CATSPGQGIYGYTF

J gene: TRBJ2-7
D gene: TRBD1
clone size: NA
V gene: TRBV6-5
CDR3 DNA: TGTGCCAGCAGACCGACAGGGGGATCATACGAGCAGTACTTC
CDR3 protein: CASRPTGGSYEQYF

J gene: TRBJ1-4
D gene: NA
clone size: NA
V gene: TRBV7-6
CDR3 DNA: TGTGCCAGCAGCTCCCGCCCCCCCGACAGGCTGGGTAATGAAAAACTGTTTTTT
CDR3 protein: CASSSRPPDRLGNEKLFF

J gene: TRBJ2-2
D gene: TRBD2
clone size: NA
V gene: TRBV28
CDR3 DNA: TGTGCCAGCCAAACGGGGGGGCATAACACCGGGGAGCTGTTTTTT
CDR3 protein: CASQTGGHNTGELFF

J gene: TRBJ1-2
D gene: NA
clone size: few
V gene: TRBV28
CDR3 DNA: TGTGCCAGCGCTGATCGCGGCTATGGCTACACCTTC
CDR3 protein: CASADRGYGYTF

J gene: TRBJ1-1
D gene: NA
clone size: NA
V gene: TRBV6-6
CDR3 DNA: TGTGCCAGCAGTACACAGGGCAAGGACACTGAAGCTTTCTTT
CDR3 protein: CASSTQGKDTEAFF

J gene: TRBJ2-7
D gene: NA
clone size: NA
V gene: TRBV5-6
CDR3 DNA: TGTGCCAGCAGCTTGACAAACTCCTACGAGCAGTACTTC
CDR3 protein: CASSLTNSYEQYF

J gene: TRBJ2-2
D gene: NA
clone size: NA
V gene: TRBV25-1
CDR3 DNA: TGTGCCAGCACCTACACCACAGGGGGGGCGAACACCGGGGAGCTGTTTTTT
CDR3 protein: CASTYTTGGANTGELFF

J gene: TRBJ2-7
D gene: TRBD1
clone size: NA
V gene: TRBV29-1
CDR3 DNA: TGCAGCGTGTTACAGGGGCCTAGCGAGCAGTACTTC
CDR3 protein: CSVLQGPSEQYF

J gene: TRBJ2-1
D gene: TRBD2
clone size: NA
V gene: TRBV23-1
CDR3 DNA: TGCGCCTTTCAAGCGGGAGGGAAGTGGGATGAGCAGTTCTTC
CDR3 protein: CAFQAGGKWDEQFF

J gene: TRBJ2-7
D gene: TRBD1
clone size: few
V gene: TRBV11-3
CDR3 DNA: TGTGCCAGCAGACCAGGACAGGTCTCCTACGAGCAGTACTTC
CDR3 protein: CASRPGQVSYEQYF

J gene: TRBJ1-3
D gene: NA
clone size: NA
V gene: TRBV19
CDR3 DNA: TGTGCCAGTAGACACCCCGGGGGATACTCTGGAAACACCATATATTTT
CDR3 protein: CASRHPGGYSGNTIYF

J gene: TRBJ2-5
D gene: NA
clone size: NA
V gene: TRBV5-1
CDR3 DNA: TGCGCCAGCAGCATCCAGCAGGGAGAGACCCAGTACTTC
CDR3 protein: CASSIQQGETQYF

J gene: TRBJ1-3
D gene: NA
clone size: few
V gene: TRBV2
CDR3 DNA: TGTGCCAGCAATCCCAGCTCTGGAAACACCATATATTTT
CDR3 protein: CASNPSSGNTIYF

J gene: TRBJ2-2
D gene: NA
clone size: NA
V gene: TRBV7-3
CDR3 DNA: TGTGCCAGCACCCCGAGAGCAACCGGGGAGCTGTTTTTT
CDR3 protein: CASTPRATGELFF

J gene: TRBJ1-5
D gene: NA
clone size: NA
V gene: TRBV28
CDR3 DNA: TGTGCCAGCAGTACCAGGAGGAGGGGCAATCAGCCCCAGCATTTT
CDR3 protein: CASSTRRRGNQPQHF

J gene: TRBJ1-1
D gene: NA
clone size: NA
V gene: TRBV13
CDR3 DNA: TGTGCCAGCAGCTCCCCCGCAGCGGATCCTGAAGCTTTCTTT
CDR3 protein: CASSSPAADPEAFF

J gene: TRBJ2-7
D gene: NA
clone size: NA
V gene: TRBV4-1
CDR3 DNA: TGCGCCAGCAGCCCTCCCCCCGGTGGTCGGAGCGAGCAGTACTTC
CDR3 protein: CASSPPPGGRSEQYF

J gene: TRBJ2-5
D gene: TRBD2
clone size: few
V gene: TRBV5-6
CDR3 DNA: TGTGCCAGCAGCTTAGTGAAACTAGCGCAAGAGACCCAGTACTTC
CDR3 protein: CASSLVKLAQETQYF

J gene: TRBJ1-6
D gene: NA
clone size: few
V gene: TRBV11-2
CDR3 DNA: TGTGCCAGCACCTTTACAGGGAATAATTCACCCCTCCACTTT
CDR3 protein: CASTFTGNNSPLHF

J gene: TRBJ2-7
D gene: TRBD1
clone size: few
V gene: TRBV29-1
CDR3 DNA: TGCAGCGTTGAAGACTCAGGGGGTTCCCCCTACGAGCAGTACTTC
CDR3 protein: CSVEDSGGSPYEQYF

J gene: TRBJ1-5
D gene: NA
clone size: few
V gene: TRBV7-2
CDR3 DNA: TGTGCCAGCAGCTTAAGCCGTAATCAGCCCCAGCATTTT
CDR3 protein: CASSLSRNQPQHF

J gene: TRBJ2-2
D gene: NA
clone size: few
V gene: TRBV5-1
CDR3 DNA: TGCGCCAGCAGCTTGGTAGGCCCCCGGGAGCGGATAAACACCGGGGAGCTGTTTTTT
CDR3 protein: CASSLVGPRERINTGELFF

J gene: TRBJ2-7
D gene: TRBD2
clone size: NA
V gene: TRBV4-3
CDR3 DNA: TGCGCCAGCAGCTCCGGGGGGAGCTCCTACGAGCAGTACTTC
CDR3 protein: CASSSGGSSYEQYF